This T cell receptor beta chain was captured in a study of cytomegalovirus exposure and HLA in healthy donors. As regards this clone: What it recognizes is unknown.

Study results and caveats: Among CMV-associated TCR beta chains, most appeared HLA-restricted in a later analysis. Association of 16,951 TCR beta sequences with HLA alleles was found at 0.05 false discovery rate in a later analysis. Prediction of most subjects' HLA-A and HLA-B alleles by TCR beta sequences was reportedly accurate.

The PCR had 60 Vbeta and 13 Jbeta primers. Generated by immunoSEQ multiplex PCR, the TCRdb table keeps only in-frame clones and is missing some. The table has over 75,000 clones, 84% seen once. CDR1 is SQVTM, CDR2 ANQGSEA, per germline. The CDR3 extends over 13 amino acids. Trimming at V came to 3 bases and at J to 8 bases, leaving 1 base not matched to a gene. Sequencing was carried out using PBMCs. This receptor was obtained from a woman between 18 and 29 years old in good health and CMV-seropositive. The V gene is TRBV29-1, the J gene TRBJ2-1; TRBD2 agrees at 13 bases. The CDR3 here is CSVDTSGRDEQFF. The DNA for the CDR3 is TGCAGCGTTGACACTAGCGGGAGGGATGAGCAGTTCTTC.